This T cell receptor beta chain was recovered during a study of technical replicates of blood from several donors. V lost 7 bases and J lost 6; bases outside the gene matches: 10. The CDR3 contains 15 residues. CDR1 and CDR2 (germline): LNHDA, SQIVND (reference sequence). Profiling relied on immunoSEQ multiplex PCR, and the TCRdb table lists in-frame clones only, not all of them. Here the sample spans 85,000 to 100,000 clones, approximately 95% being singletons. Source material: T cells isolated from PBMCs. The chain recombines TRBV19 with TRBJ1-5; 9 bases align to TRBD1. The sequence came from a human donor in good health. CDR3 in amino acids: CASIAGQGYGQPQHF. The DNA for the CDR3 is TGTGCCAGTATAGCTGGACAGGGGTATGGTCAGCCCCAGCATTTT.